These 2 T cell receptor beta chains were sequenced from one sample in a study of T cells in Graves' hyperthyroidism and ophthalmopathy. Amplification yielded TCR beta CDR3 regions, with RNA transcripts as the source. RT-PCR in the first round (using the HTBI primer set) targeted the TCR CDR3. From the multiplex PCR reads, TCRdb called clonotypes with MiXCR, one entry per CDR3 protein. This sample has hundreds of thousands of distinct CDR3 sequences; over 11% occur once, and the top ten carry 20% to 25%. The sequenced material came from blood. The receptors derive from a woman aged 30 to 39 with Graves' hyperthyroidism.

This clonotype was seen at least ten times. The chain links TRBV3-1 to TRBJ1-5, with D unresolved. This CDR3 region has 13 residues. The germline gives CDR1 LGHDT, CDR2 YNNKEL (reference sequence). Trimming shortened V by 0 bases and J by 3 bases, and 3 bases separated the two germline ends. CDR3 region: CASSQDTNQPQHF. The CDR3 DNA reads TGTGCCAGCAGCCAAGACACCAATCAGCCCCAGCATTTT.

This clonotype was detected only a few times. This sequence joins TRBV9 and TRBJ2-5; either TRBD1 or TRBD2 may fit D (6 bases each). The CDR3 extends over 18 amino acids. V lost 0 bases, J lost 2 bases, and 20 bases lay in between. Germline V CDR1 and CDR2: SGDLS, YYNGEE. The CDR3 protein is CASSVAPETGRGQETQYF. The CDR3 DNA sequence: TGTGCCAGCAGCGTAGCACCCGAGACAGGTCGGGGGCAAGAGACCCAGTACTTC.